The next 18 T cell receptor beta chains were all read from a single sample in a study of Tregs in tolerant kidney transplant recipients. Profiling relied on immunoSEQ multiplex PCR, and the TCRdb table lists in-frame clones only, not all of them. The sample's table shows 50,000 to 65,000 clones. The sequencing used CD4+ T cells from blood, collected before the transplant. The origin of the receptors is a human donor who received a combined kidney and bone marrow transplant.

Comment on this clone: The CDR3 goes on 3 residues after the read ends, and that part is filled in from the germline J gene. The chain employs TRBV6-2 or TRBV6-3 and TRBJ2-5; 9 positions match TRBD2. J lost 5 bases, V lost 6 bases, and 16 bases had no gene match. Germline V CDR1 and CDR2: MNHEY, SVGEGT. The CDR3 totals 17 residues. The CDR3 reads CASSGIAGATGVETQYF. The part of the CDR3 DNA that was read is TGTGCCAGCAGCGGAATAGCGGGAGCCACCGGGGTGGAGACC.

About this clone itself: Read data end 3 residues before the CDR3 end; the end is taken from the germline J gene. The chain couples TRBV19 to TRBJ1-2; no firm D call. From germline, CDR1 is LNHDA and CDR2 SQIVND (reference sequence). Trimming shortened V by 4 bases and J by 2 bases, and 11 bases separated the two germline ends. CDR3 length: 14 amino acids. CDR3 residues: CASSTTVANYGYTF. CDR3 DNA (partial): TGTGCCAGTAGTACCACCGTCGCGAACTATGGC.

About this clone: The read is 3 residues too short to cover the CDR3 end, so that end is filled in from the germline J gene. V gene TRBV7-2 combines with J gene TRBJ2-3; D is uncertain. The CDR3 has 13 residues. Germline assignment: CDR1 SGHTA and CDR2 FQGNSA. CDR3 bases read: TGTGCCAGCAGCTTAGCGGCGACTCTCGCG. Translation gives CASSLAATLA. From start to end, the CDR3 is CASSLAATLAQYF.

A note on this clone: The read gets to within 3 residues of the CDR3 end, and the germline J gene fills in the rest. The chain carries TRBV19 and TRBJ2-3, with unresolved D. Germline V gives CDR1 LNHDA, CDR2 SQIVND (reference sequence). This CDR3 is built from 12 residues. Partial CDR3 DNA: TGTGCCAGTAGTACCCCAGGAGACCCG. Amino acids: CASSTPGDP. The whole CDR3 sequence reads CASSTPGDPQYF.

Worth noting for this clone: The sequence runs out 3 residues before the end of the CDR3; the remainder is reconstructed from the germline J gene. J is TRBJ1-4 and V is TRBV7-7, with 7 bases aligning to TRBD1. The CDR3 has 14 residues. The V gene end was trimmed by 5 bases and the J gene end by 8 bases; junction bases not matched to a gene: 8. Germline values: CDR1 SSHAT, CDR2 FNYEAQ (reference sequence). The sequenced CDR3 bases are TGTGCCAGCAGCCCGACGGGACAGTCGGAAAAA. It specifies CASSPTGQSEK. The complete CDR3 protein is CASSPTGQSEKLFF. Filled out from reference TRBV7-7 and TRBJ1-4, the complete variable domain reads GAGVSQSPRYKVTKRGQDVTLRCDPISSHATLYWYQQALGQGPEFLTYFNYEAQPDKSGLPSDRFSAERPEGSISTLTIQRTEQRDSAMYRCASSPTGQSEKLFFGSGTQLSVL.

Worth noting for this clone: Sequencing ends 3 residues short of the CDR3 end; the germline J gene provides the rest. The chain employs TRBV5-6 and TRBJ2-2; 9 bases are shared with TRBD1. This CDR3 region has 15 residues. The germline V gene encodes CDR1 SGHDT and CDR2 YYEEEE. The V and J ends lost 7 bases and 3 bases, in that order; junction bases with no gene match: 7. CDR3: CASGGTGIHTGELFF. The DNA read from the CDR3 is TGTGCCAGCGGAGGGACAGGGATCCACACCGGGGAG.

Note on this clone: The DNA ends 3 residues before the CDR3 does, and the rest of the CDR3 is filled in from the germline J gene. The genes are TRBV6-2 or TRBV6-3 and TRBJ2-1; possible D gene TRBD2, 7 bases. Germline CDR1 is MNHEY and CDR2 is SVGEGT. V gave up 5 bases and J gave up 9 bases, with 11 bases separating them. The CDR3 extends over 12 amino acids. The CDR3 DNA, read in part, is TGTGCCAGCAGTCCAAGGGGGGGTGAG. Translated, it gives CASSPRGGE. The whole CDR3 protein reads CASSPRGGEQFF.

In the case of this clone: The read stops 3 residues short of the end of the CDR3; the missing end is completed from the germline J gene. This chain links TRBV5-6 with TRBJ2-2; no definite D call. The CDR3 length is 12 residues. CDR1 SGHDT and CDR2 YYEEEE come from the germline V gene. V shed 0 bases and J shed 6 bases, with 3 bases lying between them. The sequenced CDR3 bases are TGTGCCAGCAGCTTGGTCTCCGGGGAG. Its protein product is CASSLVSGE. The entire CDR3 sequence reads CASSLVSGELFF.

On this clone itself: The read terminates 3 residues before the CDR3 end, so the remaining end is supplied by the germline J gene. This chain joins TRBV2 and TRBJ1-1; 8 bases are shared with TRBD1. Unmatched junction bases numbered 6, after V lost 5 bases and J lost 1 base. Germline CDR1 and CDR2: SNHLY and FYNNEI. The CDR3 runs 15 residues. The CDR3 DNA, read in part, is TGTGCCAGCAGTCGATCGGACAGGGCGAACACTGAA. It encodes CASSRSDRANTE. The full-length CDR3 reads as CASSRSDRANTEAFF.

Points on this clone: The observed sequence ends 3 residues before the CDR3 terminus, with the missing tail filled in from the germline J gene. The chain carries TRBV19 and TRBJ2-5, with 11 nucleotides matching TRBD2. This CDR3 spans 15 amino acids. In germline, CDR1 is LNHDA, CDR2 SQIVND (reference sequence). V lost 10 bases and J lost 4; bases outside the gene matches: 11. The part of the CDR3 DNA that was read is TGTGCCACCCGGTGGCTAGCGGGGGGAGGAGAGACC. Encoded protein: CATRWLAGGGET. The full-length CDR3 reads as CATRWLAGGGETQYF.

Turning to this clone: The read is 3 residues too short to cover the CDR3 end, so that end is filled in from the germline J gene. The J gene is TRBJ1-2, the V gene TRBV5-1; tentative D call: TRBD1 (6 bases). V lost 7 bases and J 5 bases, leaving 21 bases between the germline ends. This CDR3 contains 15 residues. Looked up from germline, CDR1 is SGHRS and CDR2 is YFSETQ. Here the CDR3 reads CASSEFTGSMYGYTF. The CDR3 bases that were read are TGCGCCAGCTCCGAATTTACAGGGTCTATGTATGGC.

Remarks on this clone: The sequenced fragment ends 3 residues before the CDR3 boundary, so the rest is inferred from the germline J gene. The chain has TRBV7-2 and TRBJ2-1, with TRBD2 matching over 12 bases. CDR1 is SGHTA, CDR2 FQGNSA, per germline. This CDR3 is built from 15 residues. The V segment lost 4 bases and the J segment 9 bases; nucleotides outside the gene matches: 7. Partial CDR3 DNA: TGTGCCAGCAGCTCCCGACTAGCGGGAGTTGGTGAG. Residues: CASSSRLAGVGE. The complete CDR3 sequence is CASSSRLAGVGEQFF.

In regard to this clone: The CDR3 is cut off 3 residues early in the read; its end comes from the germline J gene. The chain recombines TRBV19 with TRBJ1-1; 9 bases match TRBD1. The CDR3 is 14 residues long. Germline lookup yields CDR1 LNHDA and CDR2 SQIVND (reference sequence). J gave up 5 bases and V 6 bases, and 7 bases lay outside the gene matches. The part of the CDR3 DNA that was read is TGTGCCAGTAGGTGGGGACAGGGAGGGACTGAA. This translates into CASRWGQGGTE. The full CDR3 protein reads CASRWGQGGTEAFF.

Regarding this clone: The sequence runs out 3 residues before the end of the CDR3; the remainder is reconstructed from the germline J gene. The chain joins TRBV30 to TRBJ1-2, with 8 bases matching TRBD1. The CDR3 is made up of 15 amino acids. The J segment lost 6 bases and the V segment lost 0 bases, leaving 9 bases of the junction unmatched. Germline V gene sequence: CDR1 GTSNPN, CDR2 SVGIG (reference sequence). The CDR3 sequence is CAWSVRQGLVHGYTF. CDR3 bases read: TGTGCCTGGAGTGTACGACAGGGGCTGGTTCATGGC.

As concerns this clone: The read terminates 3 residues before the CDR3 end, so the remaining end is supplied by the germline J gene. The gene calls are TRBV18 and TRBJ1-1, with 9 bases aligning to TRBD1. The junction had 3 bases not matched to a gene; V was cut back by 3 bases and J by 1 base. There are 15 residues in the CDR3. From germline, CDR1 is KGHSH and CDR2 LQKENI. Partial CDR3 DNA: TGTGCCAGCTCACCCTCGACAGGGGGGAACACTGAA. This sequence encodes CASSPSTGGNTE. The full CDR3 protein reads CASSPSTGGNTEAFF.

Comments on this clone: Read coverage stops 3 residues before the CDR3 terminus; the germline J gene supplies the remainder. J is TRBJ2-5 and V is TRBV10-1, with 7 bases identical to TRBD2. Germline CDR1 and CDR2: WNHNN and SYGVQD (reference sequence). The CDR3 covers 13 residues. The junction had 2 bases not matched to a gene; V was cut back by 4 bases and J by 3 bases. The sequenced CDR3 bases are TGCGCCAGCAGTGCCGGGACTAAAGAGACC. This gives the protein CASSAGTKET. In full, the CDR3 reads CASSAGTKETQYF.

The CDR3 loop reads CSARQGEQPQHF. The sequenced part of the CDR3 DNA is TGCAGTGCTAGACAGGGTGAACAGCCC. The J gene is TRBJ1-5, the V gene TRBV20-1; TRBD1 is a possible D gene (5 bases). The read ends 3 residues before the CDR3 terminus; that terminus is restored from the germline J gene. Trimming left V 2 bases short and J 7 bases short, with 9 bases between. The CDR3 runs to 12 residues. CDR1 DFQATT and CDR2 SNEGSKA come from the germline V gene (reference sequence).

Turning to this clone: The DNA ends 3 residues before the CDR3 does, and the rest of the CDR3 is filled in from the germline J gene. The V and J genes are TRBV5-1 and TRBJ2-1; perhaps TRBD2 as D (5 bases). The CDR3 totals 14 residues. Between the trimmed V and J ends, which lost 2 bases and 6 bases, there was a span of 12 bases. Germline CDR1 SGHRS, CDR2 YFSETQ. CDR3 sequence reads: CASSFRTSGNEQFF. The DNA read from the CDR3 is TGCGCCAGCAGCTTCCGCACAAGCGGCAATGAG.